A single sample is the source of the 21 T cell receptor beta chains below, sequenced in a study of OX40 agonist ivuxolimab in advanced cancers. Clones were read by immunoSEQ multiplex PCR, and TCRdb kept only the in-frame ones, dropping some. The sample has 73,000 or so clones, approximately 79% seen once. The specimen comprised CD4+ or CD8+ T cells sorted from blood, sampled in a trial of the OX40 agonist ivuxolimab. The receptors were sampled from an adult with an advanced solid tumor such as melanoma, head and neck, liver or kidney cancer.

The chain recombines TRBV2 with TRBJ2-7; the D gene is possibly TRBD1 (6 bases). Germline V gene lookup returns CDR1 SNHLY and CDR2 FYNNEI. V gave up 10 bases and J gave up 3 bases, with 10 bases separating them. The CDR3 covers 11 residues. CDR3 protein: CATTGFYEQYF. The CDR3 nucleotides are TGTGCCACCACAGGGTTCTACGAGCAGTACTTC. Full variable domain (missing parts from reference TRBV2 and TRBJ2-7): EPEVTQTPSHQVTQMGQEVILRCVPISNHLYFYWYRQILGQKVEFLVSFYNNEISEKSEIFDDQFSVERPDGSNFTLKIRSTKLEDSAMYFCATTGFYEQYFGPGTRLTVT.

The J gene is TRBJ2-7, the V gene TRBV18; 7 nucleotides align to TRBD1. The CDR3 consists of 15 residues. Germline CDR1 and CDR2: KGHSH and LQKENI. The V and J ends lost 4 bases and 5 bases, in that order; junction bases with no gene match: 11. Here the CDR3 DNA reads TGTGCCAGCTCACAAAACAGGGGTCAGACGCACGAGCAGTACTTC. This encodes CASSQNRGQTHEQYF.

The chain joins TRBV9 to TRBJ1-1, with D unclear. The germline V and J ends were trimmed by 1 base and 2 bases, with 9 bases remaining between them. The length of the CDR3 is 14 residues. Germline V gene lookup returns CDR1 SGDLS and CDR2 YYNGEE. The CDR3 coding sequence is TGTGCCAGCAGCGTATCCTGGCGAAACACTGAAGCTTTCTTT. Amino acids: CASSVSWRNTEAFF. Together with reference TRBV9 and TRBJ1-1, the CDR3 gives the full variable domain: DSGVTQTPKHLITATGQRVTLRCSPRSGDLSVYWYQQSLDQGLQFLIQYYNGEERAKGNILERFSAQQFPDLHSELNLSSLELGDSALYFCASSVSWRNTEAFFGQGTRLTVV.

This chain connects TRBV29-1 to TRBJ2-2; TRBD1 is a possible D gene (6 bases). Trimming stripped 4 bases from V and 1 base from J, with 10 bases between. The germline gives CDR1 SQVTM, CDR2 ANQGSEA. The CDR3 consists of 14 residues. The CDR3 sequence: CSVASTGNTGELFF. The DNA of the CDR3 is TGCAGCGTTGCCTCGACAGGGAACACCGGGGAGCTGTTTTTT.

The chain uses TRBV5-4 and TRBJ2-5; 7 nucleotides line up with TRBD1. The V and J ends lost 4 bases and 0 bases, in that order; junction bases with no gene match: 6. This CDR3 has 15 amino acids. The V gene's germline CDR1 is SGHNT and CDR2 YYREEE (reference sequence). In DNA, the CDR3 is TGTGCCAGCAGCCAGGGACAGTTGTACCAAGAGACCCAGTACTTC. Amino acids: CASSQGQLYQETQYF. Full variable domain (outside the CDR3, taken from reference TRBV5-4 and TRBJ2-5): ETGVTQSPTHLIKTRGQQVTLRCSSQSGHNTVSWYQQALGQGPQFIFQYYREEENGRGNFPPRFSGLQFPNYSSELNVNALELDDSALYLCASSQGQLYQETQYFGPGTRLLVL.

The chain uses TRBV20-1 and TRBJ2-7, with D perhaps assigned TRBD1 or TRBD2 (5 bases each). V shed 6 bases and J shed 7 bases, with 13 bases lying between them. This CDR3 spans 11 amino acids. Looked up from germline, CDR1 is DFQATT and CDR2 is SNEGSKA (reference sequence). CDR3 sequence (DNA): TGCAGTGCCCCGGGGCCGGGGGAGCAGTACTTC. Its translation is CSAPGPGEQYF.

The rearrangement links TRBV27 to TRBJ1-5, with D perhaps matching TRBD1 (5 bases). Germline V gene data show CDR1 as MNHEY and CDR2 as SMNVEV (reference sequence). V lost 6 bases, J lost 1 base, and 13 bases lay in between. This CDR3 region has 15 residues. In DNA form, the CDR3 reads TGTGCCAGCAGATCGGGGGGAATCAGCAATCAGCCCCAGCATTTT. This codes for CASRSGGISNQPQHF.

V is TRBV9 and J is TRBJ2-2; no reliable D call. V gave up 2 bases and J gave up 4 bases, with 12 bases separating them. The CDR3 has 15 amino acids. CDR1 is SGDLS and CDR2 is YYNGEE in the germline V gene. The CDR3 spells CASSVDPRATGELFF. In DNA, the CDR3 is TGTGCCAGCAGCGTGGATCCTAGGGCCACCGGGGAGCTGTTTTTT.

The chain has TRBV4-3 and TRBJ2-7; D might be TRBD2 (6 bases). The germline V gene encodes CDR1 LGHNA and CDR2 YSLEER. Trimming left V 0 bases short and J 8 bases short, with 11 bases between. This CDR3 is built from 13 residues. The CDR3 DNA follows: TGCGCCAGCAGCCAAGAGGGAGGTAGGAAGCAGTACTTC. Protein sequence: CASSQEGGRKQYF.

The chain is built from TRBV2 and TRBJ1-1, with a possible D match to TRBD1 (5 bases). Trimming left V 5 bases short and J 5 bases short, with 18 bases between. This CDR3 is built from 15 residues. Germline lookup yields CDR1 SNHLY and CDR2 FYNNEI. CDR3 in amino acids: CASSLPGGGGTEAFF. CDR3 coding DNA: TGTGCCAGCAGTCTACCCGGGGGGGGTGGGACTGAAGCTTTCTTT.

The chain employs TRBV5-1 and TRBJ1-6; D is ambiguous. The V gene's germline CDR1 is SGHRS and CDR2 YFSETQ. V was clipped by 3 bases and J by 0 bases, with 16 bases between them. CDR3 size: 18 residues. The CDR3 loop reads CASSSNPRVSSYNSPLHF. The CDR3 DNA sequence: TGCGCCAGCAGCTCAAACCCGAGGGTGAGCTCCTATAATTCACCCCTCCACTTT.

The J gene is TRBJ2-3, the V gene TRBV4-2; no clear D. The germline V and J ends were trimmed by 0 bases and 8 bases, with 9 bases remaining between them. This CDR3 contains 13 residues. Germline CDR1 LGHNA, CDR2 YNFKEQ. As DNA, the CDR3 is TGTGCCAGCAGCCAAGAACGGACCCGTACGCAGTATTTT. As protein: CASSQERTRTQYF.

The chain employs TRBV7-9 and TRBJ2-1, with 13 bases matching TRBD2. V was pared by 5 bases and J by 6 bases, with 4 bases of the junction left unmatched. The CDR3 spans 15 residues. Germline CDR1 is SEHNR and CDR2 is FQNEAQ (reference sequence). The CDR3 protein is CASSRTSGSLNEQFF. In DNA form, the CDR3 reads TGTGCCAGCAGCCGGACTAGCGGGAGTCTCAATGAGCAGTTCTTC. The variable domain in full, with the rest retrieved from reference TRBV7-9 and TRBJ2-1, is DTGVSQNPRHKITKRGQNVTFRCDPISEHNRLYWYRQTLGQGPEFLTYFQNEAQLEKSRLLSDRFSAERPKGSFSTLEIQRTEQGDSAMYLCASSRTSGSLNEQFFGPGTRLTVL.

V and J are TRBV11-1 and TRBJ2-7, with D possibly matching TRBD2 (5 bases). Trimming took 6 bases from V and 2 from J, leaving 11 bases between them. The CDR3 loop spans 13 amino acids. Germline V lookup: CDR1 SGHAT, CDR2 FQDESV (reference sequence). The CDR3 region is CASRRDGAYEQYF. CDR3 DNA: TGTGCCAGCAGGAGAGACGGGGCCTACGAGCAGTACTTC.

The chain has TRBV7-9 and TRBJ1-2; D unclear. The V gene lost 5 bases and the J gene lost 3 bases, with 7 bases spanning the gap. The CDR3 contains 12 residues. Germline lookup yields CDR1 SEHNR and CDR2 FQNEAQ (reference sequence). Written as DNA, the CDR3 is TGTGCCAGCAGCAAAACAGACTATGGCTACACCTTC. Translated, it gives CASSKTDYGYTF.

V gene TRBV27 combines with J gene TRBJ1-2; the D is unclear. CDR1 and CDR2 from the germline V gene are MNHEY and SMNVEV (reference sequence). The CDR3 extends over 17 amino acids. Trimming took 7 bases from V and 1 from J, leaving 22 bases between them. The CDR3 DNA sequence: TGTGCCAGCACCTCGAGGCGAGACGGCTTCCTTAACTATGGCTACACCTTC. This encodes CASTSRRDGFLNYGYTF.

The chain recombines TRBV5-4 with TRBJ1-5; a weak D match, TRBD1 (6 bases). CDR3 length: 14 amino acids. V lost 3 bases, J lost 7 bases, and 14 bases lay in between. CDR1 is SGHNT, CDR2 YYREEE, per germline (reference sequence). The CDR3 DNA is TGTGCCAGCAGCTATCAGGGGATAAGGCAGCCCCAGCATTTT. It encodes CASSYQGIRQPQHF.

The J gene is TRBJ1-1, the V gene TRBV5-1; D possibly corresponds to TRBD1 (5 bases). The V end was cut by 0 bases, the J end by 4 bases, with 10 bases between. CDR1 and CDR2 (germline): SGHRS, YFSETQ. The CDR3 has 14 amino acids. Here the CDR3 DNA reads TGCGCCAGCAGCTTGGGTGGGGGGTCCACTGAAGCTTTCTTT. Protein product: CASSLGGGSTEAFF.

The chain employs TRBV11-3 and TRBJ2-7; the D is unclear. There are 14 residues in the CDR3. Trimming took 2 bases from V and 2 from J, leaving 10 bases between them. Germline CDR1 is SGHNT and CDR2 is YENEEA. The CDR3 loop is CASSLTASTYEQYF. The CDR3 DNA is TGTGCCAGCAGCTTAACGGCCTCGACCTACGAGCAGTACTTC.

In DNA, the CDR3 is TGTGCCAGTAGTATTAGGTCGGGCGGGATCACAGATACGCAGTATTTT. Protein: CASSIRSGGITDTQYF. The chain uses TRBV19 and TRBJ2-3; perhaps TRBD2 as D (6 bases). Between the trimmed V and J ends, which lost 3 bases and 2 bases, there was a span of 15 bases. The CDR3 sequence is 16 residues long. CDR1 and CDR2 from the germline V gene are LNHDA and SQIVND (reference sequence).

Concerning this clone itself: A read error may produce the germline difference seen at one junction end. The CDR3 loop is CASNQDSSRATTGELFF. The DNA of the CDR3 is TGCGCCAGCAACCAAGATAGTAGCAGGGCCACGACCGGGGAGCTGTTTTTT. This sequence joins TRBV4-1 and TRBJ2-2; D is perhaps TRBD1 (5 bases). This CDR3 comprises 17 residues. Germline CDR1 and CDR2: MGHRA and YSYEKL.